This TCR beta chain was sequenced in a study of cytomegalovirus exposure and HLA in healthy donors. This clone occurred a few times. The antigen remains unidentified. At the DNA level, this CDR3 is encoded by other sequences in the same sample as well. Study-level points and caveats: Information on immune exposure was restricted to one variable (CMV serostatus). Clonal expansion was found to be greater in HLA-associated TCR beta chains than in equally common others in a later analysis.

The primer mix had 60 Vbeta and 13 Jbeta primers. TCRdb keeps only in-frame clones here, not all; method: immunoSEQ multiplex PCR. This sample has about 160,000 clones, with around 80% found just once. Sequencing was performed on PBMCs. This clonotype originated in a woman aged 50 to 60 in good health and CMV-seropositive.

The CDR3 loop reads CASSLRGGSGNTIYF. The CDR3 coding sequence is TGTGCCAGCAGTTTAAGGGGAGGCTCTGGAAACACCATATATTTT. This sequence joins TRBV28 and TRBJ1-3; maybe TRBD1 (5 bases). V dropped 2 bases and J dropped 0 bases, with 8 bases sitting between them. CDR3 length: 15 residues. In germline, CDR1 is MDHEN, CDR2 SYDVKM.